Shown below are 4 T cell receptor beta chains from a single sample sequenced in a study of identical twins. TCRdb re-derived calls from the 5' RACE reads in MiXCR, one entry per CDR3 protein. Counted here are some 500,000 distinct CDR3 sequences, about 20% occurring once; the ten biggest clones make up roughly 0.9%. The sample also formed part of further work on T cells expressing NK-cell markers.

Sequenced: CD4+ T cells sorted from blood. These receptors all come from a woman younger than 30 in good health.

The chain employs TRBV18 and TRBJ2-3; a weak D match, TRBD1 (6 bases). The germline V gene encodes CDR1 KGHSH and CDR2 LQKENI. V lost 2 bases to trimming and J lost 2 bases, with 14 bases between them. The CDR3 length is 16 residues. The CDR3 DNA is TGTGCCAGCTCACCATCCAGGGGAGTATCCACAGATACGCAGTATTTT. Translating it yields CASSPSRGVSTDTQYF. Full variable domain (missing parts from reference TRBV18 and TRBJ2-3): NAGVMQNPRHLVRRRGQEARLRCSPMKGHSHVYWYRQLPEEGLKFMVYLQKENIIDESGMPKERFSAEFPKEGPSILRIQQVVRGDSAAYFCASSPSRGVSTDTQYFGPGTRLTVL.

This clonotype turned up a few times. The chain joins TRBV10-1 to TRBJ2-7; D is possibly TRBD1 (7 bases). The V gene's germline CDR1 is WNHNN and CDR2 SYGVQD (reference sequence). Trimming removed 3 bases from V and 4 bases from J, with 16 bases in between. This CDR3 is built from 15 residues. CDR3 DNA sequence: TGCGCCAGCAGTGAAGGGGGGACAGTCCTTTACGAGCAGTACTTC. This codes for CASSEGGTVLYEQYF.

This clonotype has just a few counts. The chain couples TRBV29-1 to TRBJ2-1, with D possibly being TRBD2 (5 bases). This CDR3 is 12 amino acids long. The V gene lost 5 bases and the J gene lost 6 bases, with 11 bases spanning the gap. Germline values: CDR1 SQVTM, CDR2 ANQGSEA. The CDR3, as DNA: TGCAGCGTTACGAGGGTCTCCAATGAGCAGTTCTTC. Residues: CSVTRVSNEQFF.

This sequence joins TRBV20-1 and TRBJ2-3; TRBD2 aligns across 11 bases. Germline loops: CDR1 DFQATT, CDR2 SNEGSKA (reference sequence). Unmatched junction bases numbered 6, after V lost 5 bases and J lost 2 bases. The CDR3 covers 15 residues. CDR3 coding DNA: TGCAGTGCTCCGAGGACTAGCGGGTACACAGATACGCAGTATTTT. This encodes CSAPRTSGYTDTQYF.